This TCR beta chain was obtained from a study of CD8 T cells in ankylosing spondylitis. TCRdb re-analysed the 5' RACE reads in MiXCR, keeping a single row per CDR3 protein. This repertoire shows around 340,000 distinct CDR3 sequences, about 15% found once; its top ten account for less than 1.1%. Study-wide points: Characteristic, it appeared, of ankylosing spondylitis blood was a TCR beta motif of about eight highly homologous variants. Disease-linked clones reportedly showed significant enrichment in matched ankylosing spondylitis synovial fluid.

This clonotype came up a few times. Its antigen remains unidentified. The CDR3 length is 14 residues. V shed 8 bases and J shed 6 bases, with 17 bases lying between them. Germline assignment: CDR1 MNHNS and CDR2 SASEGT. Sequenced material: blood, either unsorted or a sorted T cell fraction (not recorded which). The TCR comes from a male donor with ankylosing spondylitis or in good health (not recorded which). The chain links TRBV6-1 to TRBJ2-1; no definite D call. In DNA, the CDR3 is TGTGCCAGCCTTCAGTCCTCTCCGCTCAATGAGCAGTTCTTC. It yields the protein CASLQSSPLNEQFF.